Shown below are 23 T cell receptor beta chains from a single sample sequenced in a study of blood T cell repertoires in COVID-19. The repertoire was sequenced with immunoSEQ multiplex PCR; TCRdb's copy has only in-frame clones and lacks some. The data contain 90,000 to 150,000 clones, approximately 86% of them singletons. The sequenced sample consisted of peripheral blood. Receptors originate from a woman aged 50 to 60 with active or convalescent COVID-19.

The V gene is TRBV7-9, the J gene TRBJ2-1; D may be TRBD1 (6 bases). V shed 2 bases and J shed 3 bases, with 11 bases lying between them. Germline lookup yields CDR1 SEHNR and CDR2 FQNEAQ (reference sequence). This CDR3 is built from 15 residues. CDR3 amino acids: CASSLMTGVYNEQFF. Written as DNA, the CDR3 is TGTGCCAGCAGCTTAATGACAGGAGTCTACAATGAGCAGTTCTTC.

The chain joins TRBV7-2 to TRBJ1-6; D uncertain. The V gene's germline CDR1 is SGHTA and CDR2 FQGNSA. CDR3 length: 13 residues. The ends were cut back, 6 bases at V and 7 bases at J, with 10 bases in the middle. The CDR3: CASRPDGNSPLHF. Here the CDR3 DNA reads TGTGCCAGCAGGCCTGACGGGAATTCACCCCTCCACTTT.

V is TRBV7-2 and J is TRBJ2-7; the match to TRBD2 covers 7 bases. Looked up from germline, CDR1 is SGHTA and CDR2 is FQGNSA. CDR3 length equals 15 residues. The V gene end was trimmed by 2 bases and the J gene end by 2 bases; junction bases not matched to a gene: 6. CDR3 in amino acids: CASSLSAGIAYEQYF. Written as DNA, the CDR3 is TGTGCCAGCAGCTTATCAGCGGGAATTGCCTACGAGCAGTACTTC.

The rearrangement joins TRBV4-3 to TRBJ2-5, with D tentatively TRBD2 (5 bases). The germline gives CDR1 LGHNA, CDR2 YSLEER. CDR3 size: 14 residues. Trimming left V 3 bases short and J 3 bases short, with 11 bases between. The CDR3 loop reads CASSHSGFEETQYF. In DNA form, the CDR3 reads TGCGCCAGCAGCCATTCGGGGTTTGAAGAGACCCAGTACTTC.

The chain couples TRBV25-1 to TRBJ2-6; tentative D call: TRBD1 (6 bases). The CDR3 is 16 residues long. CDR1 is MGHDK, CDR2 SYGVNS, per germline. V lost 5 bases, J lost 1 base, and 12 bases lay in between. CDR3 nucleotide sequence: TGTGCCAGCAGTCCCGGGACATTTTCTGGGGCCAACGTCCTGACTTTC. Its protein product is CASSPGTFSGANVLTF.

This clone was seen more than once but under ten times. The rearrangement uses TRBV7-2 and TRBJ2-7, with 10 bases matching TRBD2. Germline CDR1 and CDR2: SGHTA and FQGNSA. This CDR3 region has 15 residues. The V and J ends lost 2 bases and 0 bases, in that order; junction bases with no gene match: 1. Here the CDR3 DNA reads TGTGCCAGCAGCTTAACTAGCGGGGTCTCCTACGAGCAGTACTTC. Translated: CASSLTSGVSYEQYF.

The chain has TRBV7-3 and TRBJ2-2; possible D gene TRBD2, 6 bases. Germline assignment: CDR1 SGHTA and CDR2 FQGTGA. CDR3 length: 16 amino acids. Trimming stripped 2 bases from V and 7 bases from J, with 17 bases between. For the CDR3, the DNA is TGTGCCAGCAGCTTAGGCACTAGCATATCCCTCGGGGAGCTGTTTTTT. This encodes CASSLGTSISLGELFF.

The rearrangement uses TRBV24-1 and TRBJ2-1; 9 bases fit TRBD2. The CDR3 has 16 residues. V shed 2 bases, J shed 6 bases, and the junction held 7 bases outside the gene matches. Germline CDR1 is KGHDR and CDR2 is SFDVKD. The chain's CDR3 is CATSDSRTSVINEQFF. The CDR3 nucleotides are TGTGCCACCAGTGATTCCCGGACTAGCGTCATCAATGAGCAGTTCTTC.

This clone was picked up one time. This chain links TRBV10-3 with TRBJ2-1, with D maybe TRBD1 (5 bases). The V and J ends lost 2 bases and 0 bases respectively, with 8 bases between them. This CDR3 spans 15 amino acids. Germline V gene data show CDR1 as ENHRY and CDR2 as SYGVKD. The CDR3 here is CAISEGAGSYNEQFF. The CDR3, as DNA: TGTGCCATCAGTGAGGGGGCTGGCTCCTACAATGAGCAGTTCTTC.

This chain connects TRBV30 to TRBJ2-1; TRBD1 is a possible D gene (6 bases). Looked up from germline, CDR1 is GTSNPN and CDR2 is SVGIG (reference sequence). V lost 2 bases to trimming and J lost 7 bases, with 15 bases between them. The CDR3 length is 14 residues. The CDR3 protein is CAWSKGPQGNEQFF. In DNA, the CDR3 is TGTGCCTGGAGTAAGGGGCCACAGGGAAATGAGCAGTTCTTC.

This clone was detected only once. V usage is TRBV28 and J usage is TRBJ1-1; 10 bases are shared with TRBD1. The CDR3 has 18 amino acids. Germline loops: CDR1 MDHEN, CDR2 SYDVKM. V was pared by 6 bases and J by 1 base, with 14 bases of the junction left unmatched. The CDR3 here is CASRATGTGVFGNTEAFF. The CDR3 nucleotides read TGTGCCAGCAGGGCCACCGGGACAGGGGTATTTGGGAACACTGAAGCTTTCTTT.

The chain has TRBV7-2 and TRBJ2-5; 7 nucleotides agree with TRBD1. CDR1 SGHTA and CDR2 FQGNSA come from the germline V gene. This CDR3 is built from 15 residues. V dropped 6 bases and J dropped 5; count of bases not matched to a gene: 12. The CDR3 region is CASSFSSGTVETQYF. The DNA for the CDR3 is TGTGCCAGCAGTTTCAGTTCCGGGACAGTTGAGACCCAGTACTTC.

V usage is TRBV5-4 and J usage is TRBJ2-3; 7 nucleotides agree with TRBD2. The CDR3 length is 19 residues. V dropped 0 bases and J dropped 2; count of bases not matched to a gene: 15. CDR1 SGHNT and CDR2 YYREEE come from the germline V gene (reference sequence). The CDR3 nucleotides read TGTGCCAGCAGCTTGGTCGGTTGGGCTAGCGGAGACTACACAGATACGCAGTATTTT. It codes for CASSLVGWASGDYTDTQYF. Variable domain in full (rest from reference TRBV5-4 and TRBJ2-3): ETGVTQSPTHLIKTRGQQVTLRCSSQSGHNTVSWYQQALGQGPQFIFQYYREEENGRGNFPPRFSGLQFPNYSSELNVNALELDDSALYLCASSLVGWASGDYTDTQYFGPGTRLTVL.

This sequence joins TRBV18 and TRBJ2-1, with 12 bases lining up with TRBD2. Germline V gene data show CDR1 as KGHSH and CDR2 as LQKENI. With V trimmed by 8 bases and J by 9 bases, 8 bases remained unmatched. The CDR3 loop spans 14 amino acids. The CDR3 here is CASTRLAGESEQFF. Written as DNA, the CDR3 is TGTGCCAGCACCCGACTAGCGGGAGAAAGTGAGCAGTTCTTC.

The V call is TRBV15, the J call TRBJ1-5; perhaps TRBD1 as D (5 bases). The V end lost 1 base, the J end lost 2 bases, and 21 bases lay between the germline ends. The CDR3 runs to 19 residues. Germline CDR1 is LNHNV and CDR2 is YYDKDF (reference sequence). The CDR3 region has the DNA TGTGCCACCAGCAGAGCCTTGATGGGGGGGAGGTTAGGCAATCAGCCCCAGCATTTT. It is translated as CATSRALMGGRLGNQPQHF.

This chain connects TRBV2 to TRBJ2-7; 13 bases align to TRBD2. The CDR3 is made up of 13 amino acids. Looked up from germline, CDR1 is SNHLY and CDR2 is FYNNEI. The trim removed 11 bases at V and 7 bases at J, leaving 8 bases unmatched. CDR3 in amino acids: CASPGLAGAEQYF. In nucleotides, the CDR3 is TGTGCCTCCCCCGGACTAGCGGGGGCGGAGCAGTACTTC.

The chain couples TRBV9 to TRBJ2-1, with TRBD1 identical over 7 bases. Germline CDR1 is SGDLS and CDR2 is YYNGEE. Losses at the gene ends were 4 bases for V and 0 bases for J; bases not matched to a gene: 4. The CDR3 extends over 15 amino acids. CDR3 loop: CASSPGTDSYNEQFF. The CDR3 region has the DNA TGTGCCAGCAGCCCAGGGACAGACTCCTACAATGAGCAGTTCTTC.

The chain combines TRBV9 with TRBJ2-7, with D perhaps TRBD2 (6 bases). The CDR3 length is 14 residues. Germline V gene data show CDR1 as SGDLS and CDR2 as YYNGEE. Trimming stripped 2 bases from V and 4 bases from J, with 13 bases between. CDR3 amino acids: CASSVHTSNYEQYF. The CDR3 DNA follows: TGTGCCAGCAGCGTCCATACTAGCAATTACGAGCAGTACTTC. The full variable domain, its missing parts supplied by reference TRBV9 and TRBJ2-7, is DSGVTQTPKHLITATGQRVTLRCSPRSGDLSVYWYQQSLDQGLQFLIQYYNGEERAKGNILERFSAQQFPDLHSELNLSSLELGDSALYFCASSVHTSNYEQYFGPGTRLTVT.

The chain combines TRBV7-6 with TRBJ2-5; 12 nucleotides align to TRBD2. This CDR3 region has 16 residues. Germline CDR1 reads SGHVS; CDR2 reads FNYEAQ. V was clipped by 4 bases and J by 4 bases; unmatched bases: 7. CDR3 sequence reads: CASSSRLAGAGETQYF. Here the CDR3 DNA reads TGTGCCAGCAGCTCCCGACTAGCGGGGGCGGGAGAGACCCAGTACTTC.

V and J are TRBV2 and TRBJ2-3, with TRBD2 matching 9 bases. V gave up 6 bases and J gave up 5 bases; unmatched junction bases: 15. The CDR3 spans 17 residues. Germline CDR1 reads SNHLY; CDR2 reads FYNNEI. The CDR3 DNA follows: TGTGCCAGCAGCTTCCGCCCTGGACTAGCGACGGGAGATACGCAGTATTTT. Its protein is CASSFRPGLATGDTQYF.

This clone was seen only a few times. The chain links TRBV15 to TRBJ1-3; D is undetermined. Looked up from germline, CDR1 is LNHNV and CDR2 is YYDKDF (reference sequence). Trimming stripped 2 bases from V and 1 base from J, with 6 bases between. The CDR3 is 14 amino acids. CDR3 sequence: CATSRQESGNTIYF. CDR3 sequence (DNA): TGTGCCACCAGCAGACAAGAGTCTGGAAACACCATATATTTT. The complete variable domain, with remaining parts taken from reference TRBV15 and TRBJ1-3, reads DAMVIQNPRYQVTQFGKPVTLSCSQTLNHNVMYWYQQKSSQAPKLLFHYYDKDFNNEADTPDNFQSRRPNTSFCFLDIRSPGLGDTAMYLCATSRQESGNTIYFGEGSWLTVV.

V and J are TRBV5-1 and TRBJ2-3; maybe TRBD1 (6 bases). The CDR3 contains 14 residues. CDR1 SGHRS and CDR2 YFSETQ come from the germline V gene. V lost 4 bases to trimming and J lost 2 bases, with 11 bases between them. This CDR3 is CASSRGQLTDTQYF. CDR3 DNA sequence: TGCGCCAGCAGCAGGGGACAACTCACAGATACGCAGTATTTT.

V is TRBV5-1 and J is TRBJ1-2; D perhaps matches TRBD1 (6 bases). The CDR3 spans 16 residues. The germline V and J ends were trimmed by 1 base and 7 bases, with 20 bases remaining between them. Germline V gene lookup returns CDR1 SGHRS and CDR2 YFSETQ. This CDR3 reads CASSLLAGRGIGGYTF. The CDR3 DNA sequence: TGCGCCAGCAGCTTGTTGGCTGGCAGGGGAATTGGTGGCTACACCTTC.